The rows below give T cell receptor beta chains drawn from one sample of a study of cytomegalovirus exposure and HLA in healthy donors. Repertoires were generated with immunoSEQ multiplex PCR, while TCRdb's copy carries only in-frame clones and drops some. This table has 100,000 or so clones, about 70% appearing once. Sequencing was performed on PBMCs. These receptors were taken from a man aged 30 to 39 in good health and CMV-seronegative. The CDR3 runs from the conserved cysteine through the conserved F or W. The order of the fields is CDR3 protein, clone size, J gene, V gene. For some rows the clone size is stated as once, few or many, or as a class when expanded; others skip it.

CASSLDRVGTEAFF,NA,TRBJ1-1,TRBV7-9
CSVAHVLQNTEAFF,NA,TRBJ1-1,TRBV29-1
CASSQVRLAGYEQYF,NA,NA,TRBV4-2
CSAQGGDETQYF,NA,TRBJ2-5,TRBV29-1
CASSSRGEANYGYTF,NA,TRBJ1-2,TRBV28
CASSEEGSGPYEQYF,NA,NA,TRBV25-1
CATNPAGTESSYEQYF,NA,TRBJ2-7,TRBV28
CASSTRQGQNTEAFF,few,TRBJ1-1,TRBV6-1
CASSGGMTYEQYF,NA,TRBJ2-7,TRBV6-1
CASSMRDRGTDTQYF,NA,TRBJ2-3,TRBV19
CASSLRGVGNTIYF,NA,TRBJ1-3,TRBV7-2
CASSQQDRLIGYTF,NA,TRBJ1-2,TRBV4-1
CASSQQNYGYTF,NA,TRBJ1-2,TRBV14
CAISESPGTGGELFF,NA,TRBJ2-2,TRBV10-3
CASSLVQGAEQYF,NA,TRBJ2-7,TRBV11-2
CASRTGGTSYEQYF,NA,TRBJ2-7,TRBV28
CASSQIGTAKETQYF,NA,TRBJ2-5,TRBV4-1
CASSPGDSQETQYF,NA,TRBJ2-5,TRBV5-1
CASRYNSGANVLTF,NA,TRBJ2-6,TRBV6-1
CASGTPDRGSNQPQHF,few,TRBJ1-5,TRBV28
CSVAGTNEKLFF,NA,TRBJ1-4,TRBV29-1
CASSLRGISGNTIYF,few,TRBJ1-3,TRBV7-9